This TCR beta chain was found in a study of sequential checkpoint blockade in melanoma. Study-wide context: Randomization was 1:1 between first-line nivolumab→ipilimumab and ipilimumab→nivolumab. Each arm's sequence ended with maintenance nivolumab.

Only in-frame clones appear in the TCRdb table, and some are missing; sequencing was by immunoSEQ multiplex PCR. The table has 25,000 to 30,000 clones, more than 80% seen once. Treatment denoted: randomized to nivolumab then ipilimumab (arm A) or the reverse (arm B). DNA-damaging chemotherapy had not been given to any patient beforehand. PBMC sorting kept live CD3+CD8+ cells without CD19 or CD56. This clone has more than one count but fewer than ten. CDR3 length equals 14 residues. V lost 6 bases and J 5 bases, leaving 14 bases between the germline ends. Germline V gives CDR1 MNHNY, CDR2 SVGAGI (reference sequence).

This clonotype was sampled from a human donor with melanoma. V and J are TRBV6-6 and TRBJ1-5; a weak D match, TRBD1 (5 bases). The input for sequencing was CD8+ T cells sorted from blood (inferred from file names), taken from a patient given nivolumab and ipilimumab in sequence. In DNA form, the CDR3 reads TGTGCCAGCAGCCCCAGGCAGGGTGATCAGCCCCAGCATTTT. Translating gives CASSPRQGDQPQHF.